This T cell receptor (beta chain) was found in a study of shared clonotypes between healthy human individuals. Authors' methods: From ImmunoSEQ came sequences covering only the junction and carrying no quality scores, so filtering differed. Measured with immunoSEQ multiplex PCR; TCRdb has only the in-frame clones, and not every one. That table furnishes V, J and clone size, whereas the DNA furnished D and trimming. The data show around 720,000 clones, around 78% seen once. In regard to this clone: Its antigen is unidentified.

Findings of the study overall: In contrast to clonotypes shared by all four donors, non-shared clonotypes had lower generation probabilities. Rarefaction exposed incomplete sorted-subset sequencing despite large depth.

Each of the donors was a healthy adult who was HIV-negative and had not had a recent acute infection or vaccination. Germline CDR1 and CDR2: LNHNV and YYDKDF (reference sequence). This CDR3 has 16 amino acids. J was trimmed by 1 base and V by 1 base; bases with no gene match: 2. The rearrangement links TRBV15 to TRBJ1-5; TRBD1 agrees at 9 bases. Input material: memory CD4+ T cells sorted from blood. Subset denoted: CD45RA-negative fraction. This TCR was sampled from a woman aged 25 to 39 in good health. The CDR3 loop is CATSRATGGSNQPQHF. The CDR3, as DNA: TGTGCCACCAGCAGAGCGACAGGGGGGAGCAATCAGCCCCAGCATTTT.